The clone carrying this TCR beta chain is a singleton in its sample. This sample is part of a study of OX40 agonist ivuxolimab in advanced cancers. Looked up from germline, CDR1 is LNHDA and CDR2 is SQIVND (reference sequence). After removal of 4 bases from V and 5 bases from J, the junction contained 10 bases not matched to a gene. The CDR3 runs 15 residues. Only in-frame clones appear in the TCRdb table, and some are missing; sequencing was by immunoSEQ multiplex PCR. This sample has some 87,000 clones, with about 94% found just once. Source: CD4+ or CD8+ T cells sorted from blood, taken in a trial of the OX40 agonist ivuxolimab. This chain uses TRBV19 with TRBJ2-7; TRBD2 agrees at 8 bases. The TCR originated in an adult with an advanced solid tumor such as melanoma, head and neck, liver or kidney cancer. The chain's CDR3 is CASSTPGSGSDEQYF. In nucleotides, the CDR3 is TGTGCCAGTAGTACCCCTGGGAGCGGGAGCGACGAGCAGTACTTC.